This entry features one T cell receptor beta chain sequence. The antigen it recognizes is unknown. No base qualities exist here, and no much larger clone lies one base off it. The CDR3 regions of human TCRbeta chains were analyzed by immunosequencing. The authors' pipeline ran thus. Repertoire TCRs were matched against a reference library of SARS-CoV-2-specific TCRs generated with the MIRA antigen-specificity platform. Breadth meant the fraction of unique TCRs that were SARS-CoV-2-associated, whereas depth meant the fraction of total T cells that were SARS-CoV-2-associated. Using the MIRA data, each spike-specific TCR was assigned both to the spike region to which the TCR was reactive and to a CD4 or CD8 class. Log10-transformed breadth and depth values were compared by one-way ANOVA with Sidak's multiple comparisons tests. This is the immuneACCESS table as TCRdb keeps it, with only in-frame sequences that have V and J called. A part of the clones is gone; compared with another copy, unresolved V genes explain less than half, and the rest is unexplained. D and trimming come from the DNA, and the V and J calls and clone size come from that table. Within this sample are 100,000 to 150,000 clones, with roughly nine tenths of them counted one time only. Clones ranked in the top ten supply 28% of the sample.

This record comes from a study of T cell responses to AZD1222 COVID-19 vaccine (dated by TCRdb to about 2021). The study in broad terms: AZD1222 recipients with second doses at about 4 weeks or about 12 weeks were pooled, because spike-specific TCR depth and breadth did not differ between schedules. TCR sequencing was performed for 233 trial participants, of whom around 200 were given two doses of AZD1222 and approximately 26 were given two doses of MenACWY control vaccine. Trial participants were enrolled by age into 18-55, 56-69 and 70-plus year subgroups, with roughly 160, 29 and 62 TCR-sequenced participants respectively.

Based on the germline V gene (reference sequence), the CDR1 and CDR2 sequences are MNHEY and SMNVEV. Relative to germline, V is missing 7 bases and J is missing 7 bases, with 8 bases of the junction outside any gene match. The CDR3, from cysteine to phenylalanine, totals 14 residues. The sequence is cut down to CDR3 DNA, 42 bases in frame from base 1. The time point label corresponds to: baseline before first vaccination. Samples from vaccinated people were obtained from the UK trials COV001 and COV002, which included a single-blind randomized controlled phase 2/3 trial of AZD1222 (ChAdOx1 nCoV-19) in healthy adults. Trial participant PBMC samples were collected at day 0 and day 28 after the second dose for TCRbeta chain sequencing. General conclusions and limits of the study: In the small 56-69-year group, the increase in depth fell short of significance, most likely because of low power. Reportedly, almost half of the unique spike-specific TCRs recognized epitopes lying outside the regions that are mutated in the B.1.351 and B.1.1.7 variants. No day 14 peak-response samples were available, so repertoires were characterized only after the peak T cell response. Participants were mostly white British, with more females than males. The authors suggested clonal diversity may have been underestimated. CD4 TCRs associated with the vaccine covered the entire spike protein, and the dominant responses were in regions 160-218 and 743-854. A significant rise in spike-specific TCR breadth and depth was observed after two AZD1222 doses relative to day 0 and relative to MenACWY recipients. Conclusions about previously exposed vaccinees are limited because only six or seven AZD1222 recipients were SARS-CoV-2 seropositive at baseline.

The sequencing used peripheral blood, collected on day 0 of AZD1222 vaccination. The V gene is TRBV27 and the J gene is TRBJ2-1, with 9 bases aligning to TRBD1. The receptor was isolated from an adult in good health. The CDR3 region: CASKRQGEMNEQFF. The nucleotide sequence is given as TGTGCCAGCAAGAGACAGGGGGAAATGAATGAGCAGTTCTTC.